What follows describes a single TCR beta chain. Trimming removed 5 bases at V and 6 bases at J, with 16 bases between. There are 14 residues in the CDR3. Germline loops: CDR1 ENHRY, CDR2 SYGVKD. The data were taken from a study of control samples from healthy donors and cancer patients. Repertoires were generated with immunoSEQ multiplex PCR, while TCRdb's copy carries only in-frame clones and drops some. The profile covers around 140,000 clones, with roughly 89% appearing a single time and 5.5% taken by the ten largest. The V and J genes are TRBV10-3 and TRBJ1-1, with D perhaps TRBD1 (5 bases). The source of this sequence is a man younger than 35 in good health. Sequences were obtained from blood. The CDR3: CAISNPHGGAEAFF. The CDR3 nucleotides read TGTGCCATCAGTAATCCTCATGGGGGGGCTGAAGCTTTCTTT.